The present T cell receptor beta chain was sequenced within a study of post-analysis software for immune sequencing data. Findings of the study overall: Clustering by F measure revealed strong co-clustering among samples prepared together in one batch. Patients used a few TRBV segments, including TRBV5-6, TRBV5-1 and TRBV20-1, more often than controls.

Regarding this clonotype: Its antigen is not identified.

In germline, CDR1 is MGHRA, CDR2 YSYEKL. Trimming cost V 1 base and J 3 bases, with 9 bases left between them. The CDR3 has 14 residues. Every TCR beta cDNA library bore unique molecular identifiers. One entry per CDR3 protein, called by TCRdb with MiXCR from the PCR reads. This sample has about 770,000 distinct CDR3 sequences, with around 45% found just once. The gene calls are TRBV4-1 and TRBJ1-2, with D hard to call. Sequencing was performed on blood. The TCR originated in a girl between 10 and 17 years old with multiple sclerosis. The CDR3, as DNA: TGCGCCAGCAGCCAAGGAGACACCCACTATGGCTACACCTTC. Translated, it gives CASSQGDTHYGYTF.